The rows below give T cell receptor beta chains drawn from one sample of a study of OX40 agonist ivuxolimab in advanced cancers. Measured with immunoSEQ multiplex PCR; TCRdb has only the in-frame clones, and not every one. The sample has 20,000 to 30,000 clones, around 89% seen once. The sample was CD4+ or CD8+ T cells sorted from blood, taken in a trial of the OX40 agonist ivuxolimab. The receptors were gathered from an adult with an advanced solid tumor such as melanoma, head and neck, liver or kidney cancer. Each CDR3 is given without its conserved first and last residue. Fields, in order: V gene, J gene, clone size, CDR3 protein. Some rows have no size entry. The others give once, few or many, or a class for an expanded clone.

TRBV21-1	TRBJ2-7	.	ASSKVQTKREVEQY
TRBV30	TRBJ2-3	.	AWSVGLADDTDTQY
TRBV6-5	TRBJ1-4	.	ASSATGGGSEKLF
TRBV15	TRBJ2-5	.	ATSRDPAEETQY
TRBV4-3	TRBJ1-6	.	ASSQDWGGSYNSPLH
TRBV6-1	TRBJ1-5	.	ASSDTDRGNQPQH
TRBV6-5	TRBJ1-2	.	ASSQGQGLFGYT
TRBV25-1	TRBJ2-7	.	ASSGGQGSGGQY
TRBV15	TRBJ1-4	.	ATSTSPEGKLF
TRBV28	TRBJ1-2	.	ASSPWTGGDGYT
TRBV7-9	TRBJ2-1	.	ASSDRDRGKNEQF
TRBV4-2	TRBJ2-3	.	ASSQESSGGTDTQY
TRBV4-3	TRBJ2-5	.	ASSLGGPGETQY
TRBV12-5	TRBJ2-7	.	ASGPGTGLEEQY
TRBV11-2	TRBJ2-7	.	ASSLGSRQGYSYEQY
TRBV7-9	TRBJ1-3	.	ASSQRGDRSGNTIY
TRBV18	TRBJ2-1	.	ASSPSGRDEQF
TRBV20-1	TRBJ2-3	.	SALVGTQY
TRBV18	TRBJ2-2	.	ASSPTSGRYTGELF
TRBV5-4	TRBJ1-6	.	ASSFSLLGQTYNSPLH
TRBV28	TRBJ2-7	.	ASSRTGGEFQQY
TRBV6-6	TRBJ2-1	once	ASSSPTVTHNEQF
TRBV5-1	TRBJ1-4	.	ASSLDRIEKLF
TRBV5-1	TRBJ1-3	once	ASSPLTDSGNTIY
TRBV7-9	TRBJ1-2	.	ASTRDYGYT